Following are 7 T cell receptor beta chains from one sample sequenced in a study of immune evolution from preneoplasia to lung adenocarcinoma. Sequenced by immunoSEQ multiplex PCR; TCRdb stores in-frame clones only, minus some. Among around 2,900 clones, approximately 84% were seen once, and the ten largest hold about 7.5%. Sequencing was carried out using FFPE adjacent normal lung tissue. All receptors derive from a person aged 55-79 years with lung adenocarcinoma.

J is TRBJ2-3 and V is TRBV19, with 10 bases lining up with TRBD1. The CDR3 has 15 residues. The V gene end was trimmed by 5 bases and the J gene end by 6 bases; junction bases not matched to a gene: 8. Germline values: CDR1 LNHDA, CDR2 SQIVND (reference sequence). The CDR3 spells CASSAGTGAWDTQYF. In nucleotides, the CDR3 is TGTGCCAGTAGTGCAGGGACAGGGGCCTGGGATACGCAGTATTTT.

CDR3 DNA: TGCGCCAGCAGCCTTGGCGTCCAAGAGACCCAGTACTTC. The encoded protein is CASSLGVQETQYF. The rearrangement links TRBV4-1 to TRBJ2-5, with D unresolved. The CDR3 spans 13 residues. Germline V gene data show CDR1 as MGHRA and CDR2 as YSYEKL. Deletions cut 4 bases from V and 1 base from J, with 7 bases between.

This clone has only one observation. V gene TRBV5-6 combines with J gene TRBJ2-1; no reliable D call. This CDR3 region has 12 residues. V lost 0 bases and J lost 6, with 4 bases in between. Looked up from germline, CDR1 is SGHDT and CDR2 is YYEEEE. The DNA for the CDR3 is TGTGCCAGCAGCTTGGTTCGCAATGAGCAGTTCTTC. Translated, it gives CASSLVRNEQFF.

V and J are TRBV30 and TRBJ2-1; no clear D gene. The CDR3 sequence is 11 residues long. Germline V gene sequence: CDR1 GTSNPN, CDR2 SVGIG (reference sequence). V was shortened by 1 base and J by 8 bases, with 6 bases between the two germline ends. CDR3 amino acids: CAWSAVDEQFF. The CDR3 nucleotides read TGTGCCTGGAGTGCTGTCGATGAGCAGTTCTTC. The full variable domain, rest sourced from reference TRBV30 and TRBJ2-1, is SQTIHQWPATLVQPVGSPLSLECTVEGTSNPNLYWYRQAAGRGLQLLFYSVGIGQISSEVPQNLSASRPQDRQFILSSKKLLLSDSGFYLCAWSAVDEQFFGPGTRLTVL.

The chain combines TRBV6-1 with TRBJ1-2; 7 bases align to TRBD1. V shed 1 base and J 8 bases; nucleotides not matched to a gene: 7. The CDR3 is made up of 14 amino acids. Germline CDR1 is MNHNS and CDR2 is SASEGT. CDR3: CASSEEAQGVGYTF. In DNA, the CDR3 is TGTGCCAGCAGTGAAGAGGCCCAGGGGGTGGGCTACACCTTC.

The V gene is TRBV19, the J gene TRBJ2-5, with TRBD2 matching over 8 bases. Germline lookup yields CDR1 LNHDA and CDR2 SQIVND (reference sequence). V was clipped by 4 bases and J by 4 bases; unmatched bases: 5. The CDR3 consists of 14 residues. In DNA form, the CDR3 reads TGTGCCAGTAGTAGTCCCGGGGGGGCAGAGACCCAGTACTTC. The encoded protein is CASSSPGGAETQYF.

The rearrangement uses TRBV19 and TRBJ2-5; 10 nucleotides agree with TRBD1. The germline CDR1 and CDR2 sequences are LNHDA and SQIVND (reference sequence). The ends lost 8 bases at V and 5 bases at J; junction bases unmatched: 8. The length of the CDR3 is 14 residues. In DNA, the CDR3 is TGTGCCAGTTCGGAACCGGGACAGGGGGAGACCCAGTACTTC. This codes for CASSEPGQGETQYF.